Listed below are T cell receptor beta chains from one sample, sequenced in a study of T cell clones after liver transplantation. Measured with immunoSEQ multiplex PCR; TCRdb has only the in-frame clones, and not every one. The repertoire has approximately 100,000 clones, around 86% of them found once; the top ten carry approximately 0.93%. The sample here was CD4+ T cells from blood, taken before liver transplant. Receptors originate from a human donor who received a liver transplant. CDR3s include the opening cysteine and the closing phenylalanine or tryptophan. D genes are given only for firm matches. Size is omitted from some rows. Given values are once, few, many or a class for expanded clones.

clone size	J gene	V gene	D gene	CDR3 DNA	CDR3 protein
NA	TRBJ1-5	TRBV6-6	NA	TGTGCCAGCAGTTATGGACAGAACAATCAGCCCCAGCATTTT	CASSYGQNNQPQHF
NA	TRBJ2-3	TRBV6-1	TRBD1	TGTGCCAGCAGGCTACAGGGGGGTAGAACAGATACGCAGTATTTT	CASRLQGGRTDTQYF
NA	TRBJ1-3	TRBV5-1	NA	TGCGCCAGCAGCTTGTCCGCAGGGAGTCGAAACACCATATATTTT	CASSLSAGSRNTIYF
NA	TRBJ2-1	TRBV29-1	TRBD2	TGCAGCGTTGAACCTAGCGGGAGGGCCTACAATGAGCAGTTCTTC	CSVEPSGRAYNEQFF
NA	TRBJ1-5	TRBV27	NA	TGTGCCAGCTCCTCTACCAAAGGGGGTAGTAGCAATCAGCCCCAGCATTTT	CASSSTKGGSSNQPQHF
NA	TRBJ1-5	TRBV18	TRBD1	TGTGCCAGCTCACCGGGACAGAACAATCAGCCCCAGCATTTT	CASSPGQNNQPQHF
NA	TRBJ2-1	TRBV5-4	TRBD2	TGTGCCAGCAGCTTGGAGGGTGGGCTAGCGGGACTTGAGCAGTTCTTC	CASSLEGGLAGLEQFF
NA	TRBJ2-3	TRBV18	NA	TGTGCCAGCTCAGGTCTTTCACGCGATACGCAGTATTTT	CASSGLSRDTQYF
NA	TRBJ2-1	TRBV5-1	TRBD1	TGCGCCAGCAGCCCGCAGACAGGGTTCCACAATGAGCAGTTCTTC	CASSPQTGFHNEQFF
NA	TRBJ1-6	TRBV7-3	NA	TGTGCCAGCAGCGTAGGAGGAAGGGATGATTCACCCCTCCACTTT	CASSVGGRDDSPLHF
NA	TRBJ2-6	TRBV6-6	NA	TGTGCCAGCAGTTTCTCTGGGGCCAACGTCCTGACTTTC	CASSFSGANVLTF
NA	TRBJ2-5	TRBV7-8	TRBD1	TGTGCCAGCAGCCAGTCCTGGACAGGGGAGTTGGAGACCCAGTACTTC	CASSQSWTGELETQYF
NA	TRBJ2-1	TRBV7-2	NA	TGTGCCAGCAGCCAAAAGTGGGGAAGCTCCTACAATGAGCAGTTCTTC	CASSQKWGSSYNEQFF
NA	TRBJ2-7	TRBV20-1	NA	TGCAGTGCCCCGGAGATCTACGAGCAGTACTTC	CSAPEIYEQYF
once	TRBJ2-1	TRBV2	NA	TGTGCCGGAACCGGGAGTCCAGGGGTTTACAATGAGCAGTTCTTC	CAGTGSPGVYNEQFF
NA	TRBJ2-3	TRBV7-9	TRBD2	TGTGCCAGCAGCTTCGGACTAGCTTCTAGCACAGATACGCAGTATTTT	CASSFGLASSTDTQYF
few	TRBJ2-1	TRBV5-5	NA	TGTGCCAGCAGCTTGTATGGGGATGGGAATGAGCAGTTCTTC	CASSLYGDGNEQFF
few	TRBJ1-5	TRBV7-9	NA	TGTGCCAGCAGCTTAGGGGTGGATCAGCCCCAGCATTTT	CASSLGVDQPQHF
NA	TRBJ2-1	TRBV5-1	TRBD1	TGCGCCAGCAGCTTGCACAGGGGCCGCGAGCAGTTCTTC	CASSLHRGREQFF
NA	TRBJ2-7	TRBV9	TRBD2	TGTGCCAGCAAGGCTAGCGGGGTTTCCTACGAGCAGTACTTC	CASKASGVSYEQYF